This T cell receptor (beta chain) derives from a study of cytomegalovirus exposure and HLA in healthy donors. Background on the study: In an early release, HLA-typed donors contributed approximately 80 million unique TCR sequences.

Points on this clone: Its antigen is currently unknown.

With 60 Vbeta and 13 Jbeta primers, the PCR was carried out. Only in-frame clones appear in the TCRdb table, and some are missing; sequencing was by immunoSEQ multiplex PCR. The top ten clones hold 2.5% of a sample with about 120,000 clones, 75% to 90% of them seen once. Points from the study as a whole: Most CMV-associated TCR beta chains were later found to appear HLA-restricted. When analyzed later, a missense DCLRE1C variant was found to be linked to TCR beta V- and J-gene trimming.

The sequence derives from a man younger than 40 in good health and CMV-seronegative. The sample comprised PBMCs.

This CDR3 reads CASSKLTGYGAEAFF. The CDR3 DNA reads as TGTGCCAGCAGCAAACTTACAGGGTATGGGGCTGAAGCTTTCTTT. V and J are TRBV13 and TRBJ1-1, with a weak D call TRBD1 (6 bases). Germline CDR1 reads PRHDT; CDR2 reads FYEKMQ (reference sequence). V was clipped by 5 bases and J by 6 bases, with 19 bases between them. CDR3 length: 15 residues.